The clone carrying this TCR beta chain was detected a few times. Its antigen remains unidentified. This sample is drawn from a study of OX40 agonist ivuxolimab in advanced cancers. Only in-frame clones appear in the TCRdb table, and some are missing; sequencing was by immunoSEQ multiplex PCR. The sample carries 45,000 to 60,000 clones, 70% to 80% recorded once. Study observations and caveats: More expanded clones were seen, on average, in CD8+ T cells than in CD4+.

CDR1 and CDR2 (germline): SGHDT, YYEEEE. V was cut by 1 base and J by 1 base, with 8 bases left in between. The CDR3 is made up of 15 amino acids. The sample consisted of CD4+ or CD8+ T cells sorted from blood, taken in a trial of the OX40 agonist ivuxolimab. The clonotype comes from an adult with an advanced solid tumor such as melanoma, head and neck, liver or kidney cancer. The chain is built from TRBV5-6 and TRBJ2-2, with no clear D. The DNA of the CDR3 is TGTGCCAGCAGCTTGCTTGGCAGGAACACCGGGGAGCTGTTTTTT. Translated: CASSLLGRNTGELFF.